This TCR beta chain was sequenced in a study of cytomegalovirus exposure and HLA in healthy donors. V trimming: 5 bases; J trimming: 5 bases; junction bases outside the gene matches: 10. This CDR3 is 15 amino acids long. Germline assignment: CDR1 SEHNR and CDR2 FQNEAQ (reference sequence). Study results and caveats: It was shown in a later analysis that HLA-associated TCR beta chains were more clonally expanded than other, equally common chains. For TCR beta chains, V- and J-gene trimming was later linked to a missense DCLRE1C variant. As a later analysis showed, several of the most significant clusters appeared to be linked to common viral pathogens.

The PCR made use of 60 Vbeta and 13 Jbeta primers. TCRdb's copy holds only in-frame clones and misses some; the assay was immunoSEQ multiplex PCR. This sample has around 150,000 clones, with approximately 72% found just once. In regard to this clone: The antigen remains undetermined.

This clonotype originated in a man aged 40-55 years in good health and CMV-seropositive. This chain uses TRBV7-9 with TRBJ2-5, with TRBD2 matching 8 bases. Material for sequencing was PBMCs. CDR3 DNA sequence: TGTGCCAGCAGCCCACCGGGACTAGTCCGGGAGACCCAGTACTTC. It encodes CASSPPGLVRETQYF. Based on the CDR3 plus reference TRBV7-9 and TRBJ2-5, the full variable domain is DTGVSQNPRHKITKRGQNVTFRCDPISEHNRLYWYRQTLGQGPEFLTYFQNEAQLEKSRLLSDRFSAERPKGSFSTLEIQRTEQGDSAMYLCASSPPGLVRETQYFGPGTRLLVL.